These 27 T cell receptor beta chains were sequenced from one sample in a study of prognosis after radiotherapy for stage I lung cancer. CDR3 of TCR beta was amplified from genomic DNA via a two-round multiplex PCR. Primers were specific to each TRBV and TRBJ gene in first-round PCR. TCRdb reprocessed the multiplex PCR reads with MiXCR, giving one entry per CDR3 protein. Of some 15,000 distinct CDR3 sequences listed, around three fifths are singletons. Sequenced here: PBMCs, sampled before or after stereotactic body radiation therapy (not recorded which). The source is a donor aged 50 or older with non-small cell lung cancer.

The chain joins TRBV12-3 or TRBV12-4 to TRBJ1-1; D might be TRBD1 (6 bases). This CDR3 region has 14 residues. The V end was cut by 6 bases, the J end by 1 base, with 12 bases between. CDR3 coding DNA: TGTGCCAGCAGCCTACAGGGCCGGAACACTGAAGCTTTCTTT. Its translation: CASSLQGRNTEAFF.

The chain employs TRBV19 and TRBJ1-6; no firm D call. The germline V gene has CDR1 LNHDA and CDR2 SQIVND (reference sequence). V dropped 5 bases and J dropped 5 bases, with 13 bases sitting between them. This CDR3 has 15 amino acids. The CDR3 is CASSPRDLNNSPLHF. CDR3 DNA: TGTGCCAGTAGTCCTCGAGACCTTAATAATTCACCCCTCCACTTT.

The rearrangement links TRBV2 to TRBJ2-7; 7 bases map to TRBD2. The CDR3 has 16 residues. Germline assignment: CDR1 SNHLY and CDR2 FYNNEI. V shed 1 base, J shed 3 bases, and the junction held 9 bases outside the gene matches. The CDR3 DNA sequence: TGTGCCAGCAGTGAAGGGCCCCCGGGGGGTGTCTACGAGCAGTACTTC. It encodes CASSEGPPGGVYEQYF.

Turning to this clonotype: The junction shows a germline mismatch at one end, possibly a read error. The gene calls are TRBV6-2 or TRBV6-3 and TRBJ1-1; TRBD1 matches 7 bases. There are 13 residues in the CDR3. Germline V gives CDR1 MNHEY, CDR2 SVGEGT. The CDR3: CDSGTDMKTEAFF. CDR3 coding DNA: TGTGACAGCGGGACAGACATGAAAACTGAAGCTTTCTTT.

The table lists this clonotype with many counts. The CDR3 DNA reads TGCAGTGCTATTCAGGGGGAAGAGACCCAGTACTTC. This sequence encodes CSAIQGEETQYF. V is TRBV20-1 and J is TRBJ2-5, with TRBD1 matching over 7 bases. V gave up 4 bases and J gave up 3 bases; unmatched junction bases: 2. Per germline, CDR1 DFQATT and CDR2 SNEGSKA (reference sequence). The CDR3 has 12 amino acids.

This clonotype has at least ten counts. CDR3 in amino acids: CSSGSHNEQFF. The CDR3 region has the DNA TGCAGTAGCGGGAGCCACAATGAGCAGTTCTTC. The chain employs TRBV20-1 and TRBJ2-1; TRBD2 agrees at 8 bases. The CDR3 runs 11 residues. V was clipped by 8 bases and J by 5 bases; unmatched bases: 2. CDR1 and CDR2 from the germline V gene are DFQATT and SNEGSKA (reference sequence).

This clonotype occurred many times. The CDR3 nucleotides are TGTGCCAGCAGCCAAGGACTTAACACAGATACGCAGTATTTT. It specifies CASSQGLNTDTQYF. The chain is built from TRBV3-1 and TRBJ2-3, with no clear D. This CDR3 has 14 amino acids. Germline values: CDR1 LGHDT, CDR2 YNNKEL (reference sequence). The ends were cut back, 1 base at V and 2 bases at J, with 7 bases in the middle.

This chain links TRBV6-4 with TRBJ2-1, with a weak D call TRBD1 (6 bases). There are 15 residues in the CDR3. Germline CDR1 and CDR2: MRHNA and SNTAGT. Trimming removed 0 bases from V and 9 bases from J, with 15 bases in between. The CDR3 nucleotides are TGTGCCAGCAGTGACTCTTTGGCCTTAGGGGGTGAGCAGTTCTTC. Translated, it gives CASSDSLALGGEQFF.

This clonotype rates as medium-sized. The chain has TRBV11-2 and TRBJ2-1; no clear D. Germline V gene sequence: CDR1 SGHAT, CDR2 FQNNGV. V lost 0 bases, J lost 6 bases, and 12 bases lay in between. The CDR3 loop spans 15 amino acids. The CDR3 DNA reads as TGTGCCAGCAGCTTAGAGGCCTACAGTTTCAATGAGCAGTTCTTC. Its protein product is CASSLEAYSFNEQFF.

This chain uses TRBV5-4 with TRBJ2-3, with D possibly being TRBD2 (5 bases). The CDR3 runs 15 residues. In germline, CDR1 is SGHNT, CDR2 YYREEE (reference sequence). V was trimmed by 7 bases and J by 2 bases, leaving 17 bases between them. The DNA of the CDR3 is TGTGCCAGCGGCGCTTTTAGCGTCCCCACAGATACGCAGTATTTT. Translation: CASGAFSVPTDTQYF.

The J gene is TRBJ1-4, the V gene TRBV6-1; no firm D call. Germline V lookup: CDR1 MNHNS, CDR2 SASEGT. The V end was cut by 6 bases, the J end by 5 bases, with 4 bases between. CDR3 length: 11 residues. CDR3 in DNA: TGTGCCAGCAGCGGCAATGAAAAACTGTTTTTT. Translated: CASSGNEKLFF.

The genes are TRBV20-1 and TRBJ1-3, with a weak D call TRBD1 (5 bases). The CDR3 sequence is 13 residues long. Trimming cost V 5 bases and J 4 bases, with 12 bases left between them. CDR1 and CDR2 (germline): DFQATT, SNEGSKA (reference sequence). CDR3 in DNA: TGCAGTGCTTGGACGGGGGAGGGAAACACCATATATTTT. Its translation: CSAWTGEGNTIYF.

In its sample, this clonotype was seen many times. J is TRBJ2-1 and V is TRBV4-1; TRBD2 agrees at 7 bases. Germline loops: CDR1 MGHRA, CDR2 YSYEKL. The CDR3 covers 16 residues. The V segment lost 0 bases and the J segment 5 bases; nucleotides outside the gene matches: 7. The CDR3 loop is CASSQESGTRDNEQFF. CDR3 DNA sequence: TGCGCCAGCAGCCAAGAAAGCGGGACGCGGGACAATGAGCAGTTCTTC.

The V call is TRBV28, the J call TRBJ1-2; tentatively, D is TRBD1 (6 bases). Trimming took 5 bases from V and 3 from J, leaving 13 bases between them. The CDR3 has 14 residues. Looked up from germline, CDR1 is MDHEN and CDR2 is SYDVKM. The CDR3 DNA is TGTGCCAGCAGTCCTTGGGCAGGGGACTATGGCTACACCTTC. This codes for CASSPWAGDYGYTF.

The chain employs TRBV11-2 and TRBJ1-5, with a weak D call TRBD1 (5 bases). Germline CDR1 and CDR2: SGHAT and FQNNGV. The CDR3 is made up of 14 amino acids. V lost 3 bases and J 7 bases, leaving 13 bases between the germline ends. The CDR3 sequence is CASSLGPGGQPQHF. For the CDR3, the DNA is TGTGCCAGCAGCTTGGGCCCGGGGGGACAGCCCCAGCATTTT.

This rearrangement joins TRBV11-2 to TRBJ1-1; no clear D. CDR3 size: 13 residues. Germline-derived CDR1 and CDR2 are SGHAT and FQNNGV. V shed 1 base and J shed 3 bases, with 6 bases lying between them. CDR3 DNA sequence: TGTGCCAGCAGCTTAGGGCAGTACACTGAAGCTTTCTTT. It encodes CASSLGQYTEAFF.

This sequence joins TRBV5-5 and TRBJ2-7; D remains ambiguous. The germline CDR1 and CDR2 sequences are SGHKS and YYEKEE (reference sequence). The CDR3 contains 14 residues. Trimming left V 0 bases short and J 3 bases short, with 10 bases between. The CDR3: CASSLEPVSYEQYF. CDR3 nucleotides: TGTGCCAGCAGCTTGGAGCCTGTCAGCTACGAGCAGTACTTC.

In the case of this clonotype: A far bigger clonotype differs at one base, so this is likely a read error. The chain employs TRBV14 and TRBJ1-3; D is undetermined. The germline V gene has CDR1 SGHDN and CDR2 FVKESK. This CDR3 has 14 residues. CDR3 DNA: TGTTCCAGCAGCCCCTACTCTGGAGGAAACACCATATATTTT. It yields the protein CSSSPYSGGNTIYF.

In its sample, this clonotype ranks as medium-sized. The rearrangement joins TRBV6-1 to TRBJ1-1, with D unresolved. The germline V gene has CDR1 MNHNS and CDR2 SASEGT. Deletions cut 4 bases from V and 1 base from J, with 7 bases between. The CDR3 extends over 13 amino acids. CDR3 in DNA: TGTGCCAGCAGTGCAGCCGAGAACACTGAAGCTTTCTTT. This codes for CASSAAENTEAFF.

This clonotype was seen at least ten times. The CDR3 DNA reads as TGTGCCAGCAGCTTATACCTAGCGGGAGGTTTAATCCTCTGCGAGCAGTACTTC. Protein product: CASSLYLAGGLILCEQYF. This sequence joins TRBV7-3 and TRBJ2-7; TRBD2 agrees at 11 bases. The CDR3 has 18 amino acids. Germline CDR1 is SGHTA and CDR2 is FQGTGA. Trimming at V came to 2 bases and at J to 6 bases, leaving 15 bases not matched to a gene.

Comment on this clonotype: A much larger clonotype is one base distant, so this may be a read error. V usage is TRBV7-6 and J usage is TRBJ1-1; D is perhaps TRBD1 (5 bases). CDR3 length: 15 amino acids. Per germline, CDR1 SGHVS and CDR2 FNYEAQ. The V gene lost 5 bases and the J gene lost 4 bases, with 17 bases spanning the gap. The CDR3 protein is CASSPEVQASTEAFF. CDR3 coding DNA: TGTGCCAGCAGCCCAGAGGTACAGGCCTCCACTGAAGCTTTCTTT.

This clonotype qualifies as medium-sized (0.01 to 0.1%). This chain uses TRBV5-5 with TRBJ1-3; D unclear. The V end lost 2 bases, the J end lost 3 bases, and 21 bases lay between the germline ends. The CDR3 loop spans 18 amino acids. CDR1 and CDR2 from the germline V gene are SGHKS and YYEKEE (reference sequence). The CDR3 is CASSFAPQANSGGNTIYF. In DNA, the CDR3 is TGTGCCAGCAGCTTCGCCCCTCAGGCAAACTCGGGTGGAAACACCATATATTTT. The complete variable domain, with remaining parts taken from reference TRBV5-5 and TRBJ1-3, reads DAGVTQSPTHLIKTRGQQVTLRCSPISGHKSVSWYQQVLGQGPQFIFQYYEKEERGRGNFPDRFSARQFPNYSSELNVNALLLGDSALYLCASSFAPQANSGGNTIYFGEGSWLTVV.

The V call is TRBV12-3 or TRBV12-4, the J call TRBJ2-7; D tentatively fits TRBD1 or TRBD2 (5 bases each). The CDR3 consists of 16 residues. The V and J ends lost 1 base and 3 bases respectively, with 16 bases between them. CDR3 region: CASSLGPGRGIYEQYF. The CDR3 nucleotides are TGTGCCAGCAGTTTAGGGCCGGGACGAGGAATCTACGAGCAGTACTTC.

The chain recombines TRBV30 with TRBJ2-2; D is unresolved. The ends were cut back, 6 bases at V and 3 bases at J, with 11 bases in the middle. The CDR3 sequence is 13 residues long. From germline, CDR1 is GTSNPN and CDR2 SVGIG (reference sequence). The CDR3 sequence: CACGWQYTGELFF. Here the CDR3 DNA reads TGTGCCTGTGGGTGGCAGTACACCGGGGAGCTGTTTTTT.

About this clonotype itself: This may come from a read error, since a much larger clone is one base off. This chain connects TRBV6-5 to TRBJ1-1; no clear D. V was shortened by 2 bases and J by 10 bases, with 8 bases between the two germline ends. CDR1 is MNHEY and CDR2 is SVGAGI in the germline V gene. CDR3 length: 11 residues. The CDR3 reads CASSYDQLAFF. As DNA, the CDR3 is TGTGCCAGCAGTTACGATCAGTTAGCTTTCTTT.

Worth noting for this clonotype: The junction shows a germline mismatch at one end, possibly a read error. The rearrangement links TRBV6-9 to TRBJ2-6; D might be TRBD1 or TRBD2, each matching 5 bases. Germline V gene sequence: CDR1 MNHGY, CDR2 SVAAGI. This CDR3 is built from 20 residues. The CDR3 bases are TGTGCCAGCAGTTCAACCGTATTGTGGACGGGGACCTCTGGGGCCAACTTCCTGACTTTC. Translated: CASSSTVLWTGTSGANFLTF.

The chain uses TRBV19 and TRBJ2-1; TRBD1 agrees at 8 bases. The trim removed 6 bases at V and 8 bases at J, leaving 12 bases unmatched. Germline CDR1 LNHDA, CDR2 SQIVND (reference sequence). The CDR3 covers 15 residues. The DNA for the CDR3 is TGTGCCAGTAGCATCCAACGGACAGGGATGGATGAGCAGTTCTTC. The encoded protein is CASSIQRTGMDEQFF. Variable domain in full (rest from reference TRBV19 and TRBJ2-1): DGGITQSPKYLFRKEGQNVTLSCEQNLNHDAMYWYRQDPGQGLRLIYYSQIVNDFQKGDIAEGYSVSREKKESFPLTVTSAQKNPTAFYLCASSIQRTGMDEQFFGPGTRLTVL.